One and the same sample provided the 9 T cell receptor beta chains below, sequenced in a study of T cells after yellow fever vaccination (dated by TCRdb to the late 2010s). The treatment or condition label, as the study defines it: live attenuated yellow fever vaccine strain. The library was generated by 5' RACE. Sequencing was carried out with an Illumina HiSeq 2500. The public reads were reanalyzed by TCRdb: fastp trimming at Q25, MiXCR alignment, in-frame beta chains only. Entries that share a CDR3 protein sequence are merged under the most common genes and DNA. The sample includes just under 600,000 distinct CDR3 sequences, with 13% observed a single time. The leading ten clones occupy about an eighth of the sample. Sequenced material: PBMCs, taken on the day of the yellow fever booster vaccination. These receptors all stem from a man aged 25-40 years who received the YFV17D yellow fever vaccine.

A few counts support this clonotype. The V call is TRBV29-1, the J call TRBJ2-1; D might be TRBD1 (6 bases). The CDR3 is 14 residues long. V was cut by 6 bases and J by 7 bases, with 19 bases left in between. Germline CDR1 reads SQVTM; CDR2 reads ANQGSEA. The CDR3: CSVYRVVSGNEQFF. The CDR3 nucleotides are TGCAGCGTGTACAGGGTAGTGTCCGGGAATGAGCAGTTCTTC.

This clonotype was seen a handful of times. In DNA form, the CDR3 reads TGTGCCAGCAGCTTAGGTGGGGGGGCCAATTCACCCCTCCACTTT. Translating it yields CASSLGGGANSPLHF. This chain joins TRBV7-9 and TRBJ1-6; possibly TRBD1 for D (6 bases). Germline values: CDR1 SEHNR, CDR2 FQNEAQ (reference sequence). The V gene lost 1 base and the J gene lost 7 bases, with 11 bases spanning the gap. This CDR3 is 15 amino acids long.

V and J are TRBV7-9 and TRBJ2-6; no clear D. Germline V gene lookup returns CDR1 SEHNR and CDR2 FQNEAQ (reference sequence). V lost 2 bases and J lost 4, with 12 bases in between. This CDR3 contains 16 residues. CDR3 sequence (DNA): TGTGCCAGCAGCTTAAATTGGTCACCAGGGGCCAACGTCCTGACTTTC. Its translation is CASSLNWSPGANVLTF.

This clonotype came up a few times. The chain uses TRBV6-5 and TRBJ2-1; D is uncertain. The germline V gene encodes CDR1 MNHEY and CDR2 SVGAGI. CDR3 length: 14 amino acids. V was trimmed by 3 bases and J by 2 bases, leaving 8 bases between them. CDR3 protein: CASSYRWTYNEQFF. In nucleotides, the CDR3 is TGTGCCAGCAGTTATCGGTGGACCTACAATGAGCAGTTCTTC.

This chain joins TRBV15 and TRBJ2-7; TRBD2 agrees at 7 bases. V gave up 7 bases and J gave up 4 bases; unmatched junction bases: 10. The CDR3 spans 14 residues. CDR1 and CDR2 (germline): LNHNV, YYDKDF (reference sequence). The CDR3 region is CATKSAARGYEQYF. The CDR3, as DNA: TGTGCCACCAAGTCGGCGGCGCGGGGGTACGAGCAGTACTTC.

This clonotype was counted only a few times. V gene TRBV4-3 combines with J gene TRBJ1-5; unclear D gene. V gave up 4 bases and J gave up 1 base, with 8 bases separating them. CDR1 is LGHNA and CDR2 is YSLEER in the germline V gene. The CDR3 runs to 14 residues. The CDR3 sequence is CASSPHLSNQPQHF. CDR3 bases: TGCGCCAGCAGCCCCCATTTAAGCAATCAGCCCCAGCATTTT.

This rearrangement joins TRBV4-2 to TRBJ2-3; 8 bases map to TRBD2. The CDR3 is 16 amino acids. Germline V gene lookup returns CDR1 LGHNA and CDR2 YNFKEQ. V dropped 0 bases and J dropped 2; count of bases not matched to a gene: 4. The CDR3 sequence is CASSQDRAGATDTQYF. The CDR3 region has the DNA TGTGCCAGCAGCCAAGATCGAGCGGGAGCCACAGATACGCAGTATTTT.

The rearrangement uses TRBV19 and TRBJ2-2, with 9 nucleotides matching TRBD2. The CDR3 totals 14 residues. Germline values: CDR1 LNHDA, CDR2 SQIVND (reference sequence). V lost 9 bases, J lost 3 bases, and 5 bases stayed unmatched. CDR3 in DNA: TGTGCCAGCAATAGCGGGAGTTACACCGGGGAGCTGTTTTTT. This sequence encodes CASNSGSYTGELFF.

This clonotype was seen more than once but under ten times. V and J are TRBV7-2 and TRBJ2-1; 8 bases are a match to TRBD1. The CDR3 spans 15 residues. V gave up 5 bases and J gave up 1 base; unmatched junction bases: 4. Germline loops: CDR1 SGHTA, CDR2 FQGNSA. The CDR3, as DNA: TGTGCCAGCAGCAAAGACAGGGGTTCCTACAATGAGCAGTTCTTC. Amino acids: CASSKDRGSYNEQFF.